This T cell receptor (beta chain) was observed in a study of T cell changes during pregnancy in multiple sclerosis (dated by TCRdb to between 2018 and 2021). For context, the study as a whole: Changes in the T cell repertoire over the course of pregnancy were examined in this study in women with multiple sclerosis.

As regards this clone: Its antigen has not been determined. No base qualities exist here, and no much larger clone lies one base off it.

The library was obtained by the immunoSEQ multiplex PCR assay. Entries here come from immuneACCESS through TCRdb and include only in-frame sequences with V and J called. Some clones fail to appear in such tables; in the studies checked, an unresolved V gene covers under half of the shortfall, and the cause of the remainder is unknown. For this sample there are around 49,000 clones; almost 90% appear just once. 5% to 6.5% of the sample rests with the top ten. CDR1 SGDLS and CDR2 YYNGEE are derived from the germline V gene. V has 5 bases trimmed and J has 7 bases trimmed; junction bases matching no gene number 14. Inclusive of the bounding cysteine and phenylalanine, the CDR3 is 17 residues long. Just the 51-base CDR3 DNA is kept, in frame starting at base 1.

The chain joins TRBV9 to TRBJ2-2; TRBD2 lines up with 10 middle nucleotides. The receptor was isolated from a female donor in good health, enrolled as a control in a pregnancy study. The specimen was peripheral blood, collected after pregnancy. The CDR3 loop reads CASRNIEREGFVGELFF. The DNA reads as follows: TGTGCCAGCAGAAATATAGAGCGGGAGGGCTTTGTCGGGGAGCTGTTTTTT. With the portions outside the CDR3 filled from the reference TRBV9 and TRBJ2-2 genes, the complete variable region becomes DSGVTQTPKHLITATGQRVTLRCSPRSGDLSVYWYQQSLDQGLQFLIQYYNGEERAKGNILERFSAQQFPDLHSELNLSSLELGDSALYFCASRNIEREGFVGELFFGEGSRLTVL.